These 23 T cell receptor beta chains came from one sample sequenced in a study of CD8+ T cells in alopecia areata. RNA extraction and reverse transcription yielded cDNA as sequencing template. Sequencing used immunoSEQ multiplex PCR; TCRdb keeps in-frame clones, though not all of them. The sample lists 110,000 to 150,000 clones; roughly four fifths were seen once. Regarding treatment: oral pan-JAK inhibitor, 5-10 mg twice daily. Sequencing used CD8+ T cells sorted from blood, obtained at week 4, from a patient treated with tofacitinib. The origin of the receptors is a human donor with alopecia areata.

This clone was detected a few times. The CDR3 protein is CASSAGTSGAYEQYF. The CDR3 bases are TGTGCCAGCAGCGCGGGGACTAGCGGAGCCTACGAGCAGTACTTC. The chain has TRBV9 and TRBJ2-7; 11 bases fit TRBD2. Germline V gene sequence: CDR1 SGDLS, CDR2 YYNGEE. This CDR3 has 15 residues. V lost 3 bases, J lost 2 bases, and 4 bases stayed unmatched.

This rearrangement joins TRBV12-5 to TRBJ2-4; D gene uncertain. The CDR3 runs to 14 residues. Between the trimmed V and J ends, which lost 3 bases and 1 base, there was a span of 7 bases. Germline assignment: CDR1 LGHNT and CDR2 FRNRAP. The CDR3 here is CASGFFGAKNIQYF. The CDR3 nucleotides read TGTGCTAGTGGTTTTTTTGGGGCCAAAAACATTCAGTACTTC.

V and J are TRBV4-1 and TRBJ2-1; no definite D call. The CDR3 totals 13 residues. V lost 0 bases and J lost 5, with 5 bases in between. Germline CDR1 MGHRA, CDR2 YSYEKL. This chain's CDR3 is CASSQEGDNEQFF. CDR3 nucleotide sequence: TGCGCCAGCAGCCAAGAGGGCGACAATGAGCAGTTCTTC.

This rearrangement joins TRBV4-1 to TRBJ2-2, with 9 bases identical to TRBD2. CDR3 size: 15 residues. V was clipped by 0 bases and J by 7 bases; unmatched bases: 3. Germline lookup yields CDR1 MGHRA and CDR2 YSYEKL. This CDR3 is CASSQERTSVGELFF. DNA for the CDR3: TGCGCCAGCAGCCAAGAACGGACTAGCGTCGGGGAGCTGTTTTTT.

V and J are TRBV29-1 and TRBJ2-3; TRBD1 matches 10 bases. V gave up 0 bases and J gave up 4 bases; unmatched junction bases: 10. This CDR3 comprises 17 residues. CDR1 is SQVTM, CDR2 ANQGSEA, per germline. The CDR3 is CSVEDGGDRGLSDTQYF. The CDR3 DNA reads as TGCAGCGTTGAAGACGGGGGAGACAGGGGGCTTTCAGATACGCAGTATTTT.

J is TRBJ2-7 and V is TRBV6-1; no clear D. From germline, CDR1 is MNHNS and CDR2 SASEGT. The CDR3 sequence is 14 residues long. Trimming pared 6 bases from V and 2 bases from J, leaving 14 bases between. CDR3 protein: CASRAKQMTYEQYF. The CDR3 coding sequence is TGTGCCAGCAGGGCCAAACAGATGACCTACGAGCAGTACTTC.

This clone has only one observation. This chain uses TRBV29-1 with TRBJ2-1; no reliable D call. This CDR3 spans 12 amino acids. Trimming took off 5 bases at V and 1 base at J, with 6 bases between the two ends. Germline loops: CDR1 SQVTM, CDR2 ANQGSEA. This chain's CDR3 is CSVTLSYNEQFF. CDR3 nucleotides: TGCAGCGTTACGTTATCCTACAATGAGCAGTTCTTC.

This chain links TRBV2 with TRBJ2-7; a weak D match, TRBD1 (5 bases). CDR1 is SNHLY, CDR2 FYNNEI, per germline. Trimming removed 4 bases from V and 4 bases from J, with 11 bases in between. The CDR3 consists of 13 residues. The CDR3 region is CASSAGLPYEQYF. DNA for the CDR3: TGTGCCAGCAGTGCAGGGCTCCCATACGAGCAGTACTTC.

The rearrangement joins TRBV4-1 to TRBJ2-6, with 7 bases aligning to TRBD1. V was clipped by 5 bases and J by 3 bases; unmatched bases: 1. CDR1 and CDR2 from the germline V gene are MGHRA and YSYEKL. The CDR3 sequence is 14 residues long. The DNA of the CDR3 is TGCGCCAGCAGCGACAGGGTTGGGGCCAACGTCCTGACTTTC. Its translation: CASSDRVGANVLTF.

This chain joins TRBV7-9 and TRBJ2-1; perhaps TRBD1 as D (6 bases). This CDR3 spans 14 amino acids. The germline gives CDR1 SEHNR, CDR2 FQNEAQ (reference sequence). V was shortened by 1 base and J by 4 bases, with 8 bases between the two germline ends. CDR3 in amino acids: CASSLGTEYNEQFF. DNA for the CDR3: TGTGCCAGCAGCTTAGGGACAGAGTACAATGAGCAGTTCTTC.

This sequence joins TRBV7-9 and TRBJ1-2; TRBD1 agrees at 7 bases. CDR3 size: 13 residues. Germline CDR1 is SEHNR and CDR2 is FQNEAQ (reference sequence). J gave up 6 bases and V 6 bases, and 7 bases lay outside the gene matches. CDR3 in amino acids: CASSQTGANGYTF. As DNA, the CDR3 is TGTGCCAGCAGTCAAACAGGGGCGAATGGCTACACCTTC.

The chain links TRBV4-3 to TRBJ1-2, with TRBD1 as a possible D gene (6 bases). The germline V gene has CDR1 LGHNA and CDR2 YSLEER. The CDR3 is 15 amino acids. Trimming cost V 0 bases and J 6 bases, with 14 bases left between them. CDR3 in DNA: TGCGCCAGCAGCCAAGATGTGGGGGCCGGGGATGGCTACACCTTC. It specifies CASSQDVGAGDGYTF.

This chain uses TRBV5-6 with TRBJ1-6; TRBD1 matches 7 bases. V was pared by 3 bases and J by 10 bases, with 4 bases of the junction left unmatched. Germline V CDR1 and CDR2: SGHDT, YYEEEE. The CDR3 sequence is 13 residues long. CDR3 DNA sequence: TGTGCCAGCAGCTCGACAGGGTTCTCACCCCTCCACTTT. This sequence encodes CASSSTGFSPLHF.

The chain recombines TRBV7-9 with TRBJ2-7; no clear D. The length of the CDR3 is 14 residues. Between the trimmed V and J ends, which lost 1 base and 3 bases, there was a span of 10 bases. Germline V lookup: CDR1 SEHNR, CDR2 FQNEAQ (reference sequence). DNA of the CDR3: TGTGCCAGCAGCTTAGGGAACAGTTTCTACGAGCAGTACTTC. Protein: CASSLGNSFYEQYF.

The sample holds a few counts of this clone. CDR3 coding DNA: TGTGCCAGCAGTGAAGCGTGGGCCTTGACAGGGTACGAGCAGTTCTTC. Amino acid sequence: CASSEAWALTGYEQFF. The chain couples TRBV2 to TRBJ2-1; 7 bases are shared with TRBD1. The V segment lost 0 bases and the J segment 10 bases; nucleotides outside the gene matches: 12. This CDR3 is 16 amino acids long. Germline V lookup: CDR1 SNHLY, CDR2 FYNNEI.

This chain connects TRBV7-9 to TRBJ2-3; TRBD1 or TRBD2 may be the D gene (5 bases each). This CDR3 has 14 amino acids. Germline CDR1 reads SEHNR; CDR2 reads FQNEAQ (reference sequence). Trimming pared 5 bases from V and 5 bases from J, leaving 14 bases between. CDR3 bases: TGTGCCAGCAGCCCCCGGTTGGGACGAGATACGCAGTATTTT. Amino acids: CASSPRLGRDTQYF.

This clone has just one count. This rearrangement joins TRBV11-2 to TRBJ2-7; either TRBD1 or TRBD2 may supply D (5 bases each). This CDR3 spans 15 amino acids. Trimming took 5 bases from V and 2 from J, leaving 16 bases between them. Germline CDR1 reads SGHAT; CDR2 reads FQNNGV. DNA for the CDR3: TGTGCCAGCAGCCCCTGGGGGAGAGGGACCTACGAGCAGTACTTC. Translating gives CASSPWGRGTYEQYF.

The chain carries TRBV10-2 and TRBJ2-7; 9 nucleotides align to TRBD2. The CDR3 runs 15 residues. The germline gives CDR1 WSHSY, CDR2 SAAADI. Trimming removed 7 bases from V and 0 bases from J; junction bases left unmatched: 7. For the CDR3, the DNA is TGCGCCAGCACCGGAGCGGGGGGCCCCTCCTACGAGCAGTACTTC. It is translated as CASTGAGGPSYEQYF.

This sequence joins TRBV5-1 and TRBJ2-7; TRBD1 matches at 10 bases. This CDR3 has 14 residues. Germline lookup yields CDR1 SGHRS and CDR2 YFSETQ. J lost 2 bases, V lost 7 bases, and 6 bases had no gene match. The CDR3 DNA follows: TGCGCCAGCGGTATTGGGACAGGGGCCTACGAGCAGTACTTC. Residues: CASGIGTGAYEQYF.

The rearrangement links TRBV27 to TRBJ2-3; the match to TRBD2 covers 7 bases. V shed 6 bases and J 2 bases; nucleotides not matched to a gene: 17. CDR3 length equals 18 residues. CDR1 and CDR2 (germline): MNHEY, SMNVEV (reference sequence). The CDR3 here is CASSPGTIAALLTDTQYF. DNA for the CDR3: TGTGCCAGCAGCCCCGGGACTATCGCGGCGCTCCTCACAGATACGCAGTATTTT.

This clone has only one observation. This sequence joins TRBV5-1 and TRBJ2-7; TRBD1 is a possible D gene (6 bases). The V end lost 4 bases, the J end lost 2 bases, and 13 bases lay between the germline ends. Germline V lookup: CDR1 SGHRS, CDR2 YFSETQ. The CDR3 extends over 14 amino acids. CDR3 nucleotide sequence: TGCGCCAGCAGCGTCGGGACAAGCACCTACGAGCAGTACTTC. This sequence encodes CASSVGTSTYEQYF.

The chain is built from TRBV4-1 and TRBJ2-2; possible D gene TRBD2, 5 bases. CDR3 length: 13 residues. CDR1 MGHRA and CDR2 YSYEKL come from the germline V gene. V was shortened by 1 base and J by 7 bases, with 7 bases between the two germline ends. CDR3 protein: CASSQVSVGELFF. As DNA, the CDR3 is TGCGCCAGCAGCCAAGTTAGCGTCGGGGAGCTGTTTTTT.

V gene TRBV29-1 combines with J gene TRBJ2-3; tentative D call: TRBD2 (6 bases). The CDR3 runs 14 residues. V lost 7 bases and J lost 0, with 14 bases in between. The germline CDR1 and CDR2 sequences are SQVTM and ANQGSEA. The CDR3: CSARSGSSTDTQYF. CDR3 nucleotides: TGCAGCGCGCGGAGCGGGTCAAGCACAGATACGCAGTATTTT.